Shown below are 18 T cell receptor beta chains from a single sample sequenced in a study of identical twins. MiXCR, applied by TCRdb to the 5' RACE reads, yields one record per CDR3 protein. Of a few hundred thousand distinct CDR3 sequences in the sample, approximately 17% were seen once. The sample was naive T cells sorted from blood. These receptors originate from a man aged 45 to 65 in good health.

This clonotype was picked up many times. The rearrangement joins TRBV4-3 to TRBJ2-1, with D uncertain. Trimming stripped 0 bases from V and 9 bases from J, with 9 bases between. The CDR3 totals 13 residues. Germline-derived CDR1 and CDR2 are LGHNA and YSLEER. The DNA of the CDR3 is TGCGCCAGCAGCCAAGACTCCCCGTTTGAGCAGTTCTTC. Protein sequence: CASSQDSPFEQFF.

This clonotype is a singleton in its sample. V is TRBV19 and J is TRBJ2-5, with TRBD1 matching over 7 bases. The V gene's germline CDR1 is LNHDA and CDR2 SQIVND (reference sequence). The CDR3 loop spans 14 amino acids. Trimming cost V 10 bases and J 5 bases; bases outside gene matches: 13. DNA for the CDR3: TGTGCCACCTCGGCCGGGACAGTAAGGGAGACCCAGTACTTC. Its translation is CATSAGTVRETQYF.

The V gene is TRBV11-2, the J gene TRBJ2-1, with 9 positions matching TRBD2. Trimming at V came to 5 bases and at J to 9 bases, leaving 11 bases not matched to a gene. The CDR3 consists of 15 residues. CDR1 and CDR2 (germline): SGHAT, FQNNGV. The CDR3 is CASSRGGTSRVEQFF. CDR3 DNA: TGTGCCAGCAGCCGCGGTGGGACTAGCAGGGTTGAGCAGTTCTTC.

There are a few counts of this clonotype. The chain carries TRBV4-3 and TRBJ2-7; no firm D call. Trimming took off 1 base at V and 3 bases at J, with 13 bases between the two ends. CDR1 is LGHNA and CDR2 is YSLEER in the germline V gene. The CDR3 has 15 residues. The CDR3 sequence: CASSQGFAGRYEQYF. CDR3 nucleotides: TGCGCCAGCAGCCAAGGGTTCGCAGGCCGCTACGAGCAGTACTTC.

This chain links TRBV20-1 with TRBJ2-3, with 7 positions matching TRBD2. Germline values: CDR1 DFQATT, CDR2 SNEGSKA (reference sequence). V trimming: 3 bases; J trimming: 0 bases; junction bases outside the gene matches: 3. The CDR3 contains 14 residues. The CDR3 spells CSARLAVSTDTQYF. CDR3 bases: TGCAGTGCTAGGCTAGCGGTTAGCACAGATACGCAGTATTTT.

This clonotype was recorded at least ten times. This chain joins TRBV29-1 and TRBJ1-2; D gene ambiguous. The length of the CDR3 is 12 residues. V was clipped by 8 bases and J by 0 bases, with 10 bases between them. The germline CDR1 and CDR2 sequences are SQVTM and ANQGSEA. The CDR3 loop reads CSITGSNYGYTF. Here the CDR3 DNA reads TGCAGCATCACGGGATCTAACTATGGCTACACCTTC.

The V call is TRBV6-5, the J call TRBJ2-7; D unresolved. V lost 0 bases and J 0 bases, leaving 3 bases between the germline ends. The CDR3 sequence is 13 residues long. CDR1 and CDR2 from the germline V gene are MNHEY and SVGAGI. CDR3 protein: CASSYSTSYEQYF. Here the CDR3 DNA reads TGTGCCAGCAGTTACTCGACCTCCTACGAGCAGTACTTC.

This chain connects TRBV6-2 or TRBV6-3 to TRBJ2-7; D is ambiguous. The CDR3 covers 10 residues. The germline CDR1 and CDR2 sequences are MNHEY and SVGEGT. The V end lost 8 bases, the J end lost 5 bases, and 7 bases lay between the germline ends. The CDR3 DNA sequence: TGTGCCAGCGGATACAACGAGCAGTACTTC. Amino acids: CASGYNEQYF.

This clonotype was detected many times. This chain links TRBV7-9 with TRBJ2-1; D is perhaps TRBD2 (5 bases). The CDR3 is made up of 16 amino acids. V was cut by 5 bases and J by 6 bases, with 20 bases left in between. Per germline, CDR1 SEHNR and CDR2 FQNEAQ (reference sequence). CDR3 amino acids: CASSPDEGGWSNEQFF. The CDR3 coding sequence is TGTGCCAGCAGCCCAGATGAGGGTGGTTGGAGCAATGAGCAGTTCTTC.

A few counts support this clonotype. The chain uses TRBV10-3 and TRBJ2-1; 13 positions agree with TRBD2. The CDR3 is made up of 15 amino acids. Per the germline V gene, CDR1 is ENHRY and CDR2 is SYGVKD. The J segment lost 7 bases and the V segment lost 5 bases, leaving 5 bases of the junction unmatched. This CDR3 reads CAISRLAGGGNEQFF. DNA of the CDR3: TGTGCCATCAGTAGACTAGCGGGAGGCGGTAATGAGCAGTTCTTC.

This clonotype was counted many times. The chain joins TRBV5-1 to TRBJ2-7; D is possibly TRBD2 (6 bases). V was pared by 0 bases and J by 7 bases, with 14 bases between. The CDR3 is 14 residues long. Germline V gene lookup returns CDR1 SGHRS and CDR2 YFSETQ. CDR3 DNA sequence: TGCGCCAGCAGCTTGGAACCCCGAGGAGGGGAGCAGTACTTC. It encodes CASSLEPRGGEQYF.

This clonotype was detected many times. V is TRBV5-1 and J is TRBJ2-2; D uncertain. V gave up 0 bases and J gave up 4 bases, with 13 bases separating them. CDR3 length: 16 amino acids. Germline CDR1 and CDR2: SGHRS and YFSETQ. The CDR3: CASSLAGTMVTGELFF. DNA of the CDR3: TGCGCCAGCAGCTTGGCCGGTACCATGGTCACCGGGGAGCTGTTTTTT.

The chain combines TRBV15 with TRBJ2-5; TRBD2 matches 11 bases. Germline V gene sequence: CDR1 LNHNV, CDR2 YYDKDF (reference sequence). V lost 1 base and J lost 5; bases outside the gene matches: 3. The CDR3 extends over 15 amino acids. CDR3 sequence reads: CATSRGLAGLETQYF. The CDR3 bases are TGTGCCACCAGCAGAGGACTAGCGGGGCTGGAGACCCAGTACTTC.

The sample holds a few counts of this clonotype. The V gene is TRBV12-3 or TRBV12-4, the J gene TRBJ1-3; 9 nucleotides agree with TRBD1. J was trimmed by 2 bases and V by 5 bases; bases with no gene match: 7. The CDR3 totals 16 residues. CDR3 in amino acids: CASSPRDRVTGNTIYF. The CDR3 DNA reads TGTGCCAGCAGTCCGAGGGACAGGGTAACTGGAAACACCATATATTTT.

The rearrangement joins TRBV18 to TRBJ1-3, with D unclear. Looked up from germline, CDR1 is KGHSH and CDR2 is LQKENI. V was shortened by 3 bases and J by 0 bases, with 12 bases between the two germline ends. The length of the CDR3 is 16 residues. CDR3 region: CASSPVTGNSGNTIYF. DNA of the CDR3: TGTGCCAGCTCACCTGTAACTGGGAACTCTGGAAACACCATATATTTT.

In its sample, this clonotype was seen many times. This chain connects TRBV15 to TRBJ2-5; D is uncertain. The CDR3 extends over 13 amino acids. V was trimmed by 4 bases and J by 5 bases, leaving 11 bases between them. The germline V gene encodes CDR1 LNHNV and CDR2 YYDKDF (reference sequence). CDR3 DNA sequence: TGTGCCACCAGCACGACCCTGGGGGAGACCCAGTACTTC. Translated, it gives CATSTTLGETQYF.

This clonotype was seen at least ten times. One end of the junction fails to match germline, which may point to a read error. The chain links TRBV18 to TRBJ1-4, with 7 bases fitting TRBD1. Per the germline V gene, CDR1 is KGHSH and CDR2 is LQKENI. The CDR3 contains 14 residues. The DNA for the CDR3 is TGTGCCAGCTCTCCACGACAGGGAAATGAAAAACTGTTTTTT. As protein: CASSPRQGNEKLFF.

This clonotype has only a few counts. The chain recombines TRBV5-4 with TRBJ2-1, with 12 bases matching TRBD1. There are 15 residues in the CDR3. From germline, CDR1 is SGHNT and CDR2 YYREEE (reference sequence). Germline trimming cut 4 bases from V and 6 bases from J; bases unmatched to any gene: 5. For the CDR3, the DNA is TGTGCCAGCAGCCAGGGACAGGGGGCTCTCAATGAGCAGTTCTTC. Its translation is CASSQGQGALNEQFF.